Listed here are 26 T cell receptor beta chains from one sample, sequenced in a study of cytomegalovirus exposure and HLA in healthy donors. PCR used 60 Vbeta primers and 13 Jbeta primers. The method was immunoSEQ multiplex PCR; TCRdb's version includes in-frame clones alone and lacks a portion of them. In the table there are roughly 150,000 clones, roughly 84% of which are singletons. Specimen: PBMCs. The receptors were sampled from a woman aged 18-30 years in good health and CMV-seronegative.

In this sample, this clone turned up a few times. The genes are TRBV29-1 and TRBJ1-3, with D possibly being TRBD1 (6 bases). The ends were cut back, 3 bases at V and 2 bases at J, with 14 bases in the middle. The length of the CDR3 is 15 residues. The germline V gene has CDR1 SQVTM and CDR2 ANQGSEA. The DNA for the CDR3 is TGCAGCGTTGACAGTGGGTCAGGGGCTGGAAACACCATATATTTT. It specifies CSVDSGSGAGNTIYF.

The chain links TRBV11-2 to TRBJ1-1, with unresolved D. The CDR3 has 13 amino acids. V shed 5 bases and J shed 0 bases, with 7 bases lying between them. Germline CDR1 SGHAT, CDR2 FQNNGV. In DNA, the CDR3 is TGTGCCAGCAGCACCGGTATGAACACTGAAGCTTTCTTT. Encoded protein: CASSTGMNTEAFF.

On this clone itself: A read error may produce the germline difference seen at one junction end. The chain joins TRBV7-2 to TRBJ1-2; TRBD1 agrees at 10 bases. The CDR3 runs to 15 residues. Germline V CDR1 and CDR2: SGHTA, FQGNSA. CDR3 DNA: TGTGCCAGCAGCATAGCTCTCCGGGACAGGGGTGGCTACACCTTC. Translating gives CASSIALRDRGGYTF.

This clone appeared once. The chain uses TRBV5-1 and TRBJ1-3; no clear D gene. Trimming took 7 bases from V and 4 from J, leaving 15 bases between them. In germline, CDR1 is SGHRS, CDR2 YFSETQ. This CDR3 comprises 14 residues. This CDR3 reads CASASGDPGNTIYF. The CDR3 region has the DNA TGCGCCAGCGCCTCCGGGGATCCCGGAAACACCATATATTTT.

The rearrangement joins TRBV27 to TRBJ2-7, with 7 bases fitting TRBD1. CDR1 is MNHEY, CDR2 SMNVEV, per germline (reference sequence). V lost 8 bases to trimming and J lost 4 bases; unmatched junction nucleotides: 14. This CDR3 has 15 amino acids. The chain's CDR3 is CASSGDSSPVYEQYF. The CDR3 nucleotides read TGTGCCAGCTCAGGGGACAGCTCCCCTGTTTACGAGCAGTACTTC.

V usage is TRBV5-1 and J usage is TRBJ2-7; the D is unclear. The CDR3 totals 12 residues. CDR1 SGHRS and CDR2 YFSETQ come from the germline V gene. V was cut by 5 bases and J by 3 bases, with 9 bases left in between. CDR3 sequence reads: CASRRVNYEQYF. The CDR3 nucleotides are TGCGCCAGCAGACGGGTCAACTACGAGCAGTACTTC.

This chain uses TRBV5-1 with TRBJ2-7, with TRBD1 identical over 7 bases. The CDR3 totals 17 residues. The germline gives CDR1 SGHRS, CDR2 YFSETQ. V shed 2 bases, J shed 6 bases, and the junction held 17 bases outside the gene matches. The DNA for the CDR3 is TGCGCCAGCAGCTTCCGCCGCTCGGGACAGTGGTCTGGCGAGCAGTACTTC. Its protein is CASSFRRSGQWSGEQYF.

This chain links TRBV2 with TRBJ2-2; 7 bases are shared with TRBD1. Germline V gives CDR1 SNHLY, CDR2 FYNNEI. With V trimmed by 6 bases and J by 5 bases, 6 bases remained unmatched. This CDR3 comprises 14 residues. The CDR3 reads CASRGRQGTGELFF. In DNA form, the CDR3 reads TGTGCCAGCAGGGGACGACAGGGAACCGGGGAGCTGTTTTTT.

The V gene is TRBV2, the J gene TRBJ1-2; D is unresolved. CDR3 length: 14 amino acids. Looked up from germline, CDR1 is SNHLY and CDR2 is FYNNEI. V lost 6 bases and J 4 bases, leaving 15 bases between the germline ends. The CDR3, as DNA: TGTGCCAGCAGGGCGGGGATCTATGGCTATGGCTACACCTTC. Protein sequence: CASRAGIYGYGYTF.

This clone has a handful of counts. The rearrangement uses TRBV28 and TRBJ2-1, with 11 bases lining up with TRBD2. The CDR3 is 15 residues long. Per the germline V gene, CDR1 is MDHEN and CDR2 is SYDVKM. The ends lost 6 bases at V and 9 bases at J; junction bases unmatched: 10. CDR3 DNA sequence: TGTGCCAGCAGAATCTCTAGCGGGGGGTGGGGTGAGCAGTTCTTC. This encodes CASRISSGGWGEQFF. The whole variable domain, filled in from reference TRBV28 and TRBJ2-1, reads DVKVTQSSRYLVKRTGEKVFLECVQDMDHENMFWYRQDPGLGLRLIYFSYDVKMKEKGDIPEGYSVSREKKERFSLILESASTNQTSMYLCASRISSGGWGEQFFGPGTRLTVL.

V gene TRBV2 combines with J gene TRBJ2-2; D is unresolved. V lost 2 bases, J lost 5 bases, and 6 bases lay in between. Germline V gene sequence: CDR1 SNHLY, CDR2 FYNNEI. The CDR3 extends over 13 amino acids. For the CDR3, the DNA is TGTGCCAGCAGTGAATCCCTAACCGGGGAGCTGTTTTTT. Translating it yields CASSESLTGELFF.

The V and J genes are TRBV9 and TRBJ2-2; TRBD2 agrees at 7 bases. CDR1 is SGDLS and CDR2 is YYNGEE in the germline V gene. There are 16 residues in the CDR3. Losses at the gene ends were 4 bases for V and 3 bases for J; bases not matched to a gene: 9. CDR3: CASSTEGGTYTGELFF. The CDR3, as DNA: TGTGCCAGCAGCACCGAGGGAGGGACTTACACCGGGGAGCTGTTTTTT.

The genes are TRBV11-2 and TRBJ2-3; TRBD1 might be the D (6 bases). CDR1 is SGHAT, CDR2 FQNNGV, per germline. V lost 5 bases and J lost 3, with 12 bases in between. The CDR3 loop spans 14 amino acids. The CDR3 DNA reads TGTGCCAGCAGCAAACAGGACAGAACAGATACGCAGTATTTT. It yields the protein CASSKQDRTDTQYF.

The chain combines TRBV19 with TRBJ1-6; 7 positions match TRBD1. The V gene end was trimmed by 9 bases and the J gene end by 6 bases; junction bases not matched to a gene: 8. The CDR3 consists of 14 residues. CDR1 LNHDA and CDR2 SQIVND come from the germline V gene (reference sequence). CDR3 residues: CASHFGTANSPLHF. Here the CDR3 DNA reads TGTGCCAGCCACTTTGGGACAGCTAATTCACCCCTCCACTTT.

The chain links TRBV6-1 to TRBJ1-3; possibly TRBD1 for D (5 bases). Looked up from germline, CDR1 is MNHNS and CDR2 is SASEGT. V lost 1 base to trimming and J lost 2 bases, with 9 bases between them. This CDR3 has 15 amino acids. In DNA, the CDR3 is TGTGCCAGCAGTGAAGTGGGGGGGGCTGGAAACACCATATATTTT. Translated: CASSEVGGAGNTIYF.

In this sample, this clone turned up a few times. The chain is built from TRBV10-3 and TRBJ1-4, with D possibly TRBD1 on 6 matching bases. CDR3 size: 15 residues. Germline V CDR1 and CDR2: ENHRY, SYGVKD. V lost 3 bases to trimming and J lost 12 bases, with 20 bases between them. The CDR3 is CAISDGGGARGELFF. Written as DNA, the CDR3 is TGTGCCATCAGTGATGGCGGGGGGGCCCGGGGGGAACTGTTTTTT.

This clone appeared a single time. Other DNA sequences in the sample encode the same CDR3. This chain uses TRBV30 with TRBJ1-3; D is unresolved. The length of the CDR3 is 13 residues. The V end was cut by 3 bases, the J end by 0 bases, with 6 bases between. CDR1 and CDR2 (germline): GTSNPN, SVGIG (reference sequence). The CDR3 nucleotides read TGTGCCTGGAGCAGTAACTCTGGAAACACCATATATTTT. It specifies CAWSSNSGNTIYF.

The chain uses TRBV6-5 and TRBJ2-5, with D possibly TRBD2 on 6 matching bases. CDR3 length equals 13 residues. From germline, CDR1 is MNHEY and CDR2 SVGAGI. Trimming took 6 bases from V and 4 from J, leaving 12 bases between them. This CDR3 reads CASRGGVRETQYF. In DNA form, the CDR3 reads TGTGCCAGCAGGGGCGGGGTTCGAGAGACCCAGTACTTC.

V and J are TRBV7-9 and TRBJ2-1; 10 bases match TRBD1. The ends lost 5 bases at V and 0 bases at J; junction bases unmatched: 7. The CDR3 consists of 17 residues. Per germline, CDR1 SEHNR and CDR2 FQNEAQ (reference sequence). The CDR3 loop is CASSLSRDRGSYNEQFF. The CDR3 DNA reads as TGTGCCAGCAGCCTATCGCGGGACAGGGGCTCCTACAATGAGCAGTTCTTC.

Here the CDR3 reads CASSFYGTSPYNEQFF. The DNA for the CDR3 is TGTGCCAGCAGCTTCTACGGGACTAGCCCCTACAATGAGCAGTTCTTC. The V call is TRBV7-2, the J call TRBJ2-1, with 9 bases lining up with TRBD2. This CDR3 comprises 16 residues. Looked up from germline, CDR1 is SGHTA and CDR2 is FQGNSA. V lost 3 bases to trimming and J lost 2 bases; unmatched junction nucleotides: 5.

The CDR3 coding sequence is TGTGCCAGCAGCCCAGCGGGGGGGCCAGAGACCCAGTACTTC. This encodes CASSPAGGPETQYF. The chain links TRBV9 to TRBJ2-5; 10 bases match TRBD2. J gave up 4 bases and V 4 bases, and 4 bases lay outside the gene matches. This CDR3 is built from 14 residues. Germline CDR1 reads SGDLS; CDR2 reads YYNGEE.

The CDR3 protein is CASSLGVSGTANTGELFF. In nucleotides, the CDR3 is TGTGCCAGCAGCTTGGGCGTTTCGGGGACAGCGAACACCGGGGAGCTGTTTTTT. The rearrangement links TRBV5-6 to TRBJ2-2; TRBD1 aligns across 7 bases. Looked up from germline, CDR1 is SGHDT and CDR2 is YYEEEE. Trimming took 0 bases from V and 0 from J; bases not matched to a gene: 8. The CDR3 is made up of 18 amino acids. Full variable domain (remainder filled in from reference TRBV5-6 and TRBJ2-2): DAGVTQSPTHLIKTRGQQVTLRCSPKSGHDTVSWYQQALGQGPQFIFQYYEEEERQRGNFPDRFSGHQFPNYSSELNVNALLLGDSALYLCASSLGVSGTANTGELFFGEGSRLTVL.

This chain uses TRBV11-2 with TRBJ2-5, with D maybe TRBD1 (5 bases). CDR1 and CDR2 (germline): SGHAT, FQNNGV. V dropped 2 bases and J dropped 5 bases, with 12 bases sitting between them. The CDR3 spans 14 residues. Here the CDR3 reads CASSLYRSGETQYF. The CDR3 region has the DNA TGTGCCAGCAGCTTATACAGGTCCGGGGAGACCCAGTACTTC.

This chain links TRBV28 with TRBJ1-3, with unresolved D. CDR3 size: 15 residues. CDR1 and CDR2 (germline): MDHEN, SYDVKM. The V gene lost 6 bases and the J gene lost 4 bases, with 16 bases spanning the gap. The chain's CDR3 is CASRAAGGAGNTIYF. The CDR3 DNA reads as TGTGCCAGCAGGGCTGCGGGTGGAGCGGGAAACACCATATATTTT. The full variable domain, with the rest looked up from reference TRBV28 and TRBJ1-3, is DVKVTQSSRYLVKRTGEKVFLECVQDMDHENMFWYRQDPGLGLRLIYFSYDVKMKEKGDIPEGYSVSREKKERFSLILESASTNQTSMYLCASRAAGGAGNTIYFGEGSWLTVV.

CDR3 sequence reads: CATSSGRDRGITNEKLFF. The CDR3 DNA reads TGTGCCACCAGCAGTGGTCGGGACAGGGGGATCACTAATGAAAAACTGTTTTTT. This chain uses TRBV15 with TRBJ1-4; the match to TRBD1 covers 11 bases. Germline values: CDR1 LNHNV, CDR2 YYDKDF (reference sequence). The CDR3 contains 18 residues. Trimming took 3 bases from V and 2 from J; bases not matched to a gene: 8.

This clone was seen just once. V gene TRBV18 combines with J gene TRBJ1-4; D may be TRBD1 (6 bases). The CDR3 has 17 amino acids. The V gene lost 2 bases and the J gene lost 3 bases, with 16 bases spanning the gap. Germline assignment: CDR1 KGHSH and CDR2 LQKENI. CDR3 in amino acids: CASSPTGHLQANEKLFF. DNA of the CDR3: TGTGCCAGCTCACCAACGGGACACTTGCAAGCTAATGAAAAACTGTTTTTT.